This TCR beta chain was found in a study of shared clonotypes between healthy human individuals. Overall study findings and caveats: Clonotype sharing across donors was expected to vary with sequencing depth.

In regard to this clone: Its target is unknown.

The germline V gene has CDR1 SGHDT and CDR2 YYEEEE. V dropped 1 base and J dropped 9; count of bases not matched to a gene: 9. The CDR3 is 14 residues long. Sequencing was at deep level. Here immunoSEQ multiplex PCR was the method, and the copy in TCRdb shows in-frame clones only, minus some. Among roughly 520,000 clones listed, more than 95% were seen once. The chain employs TRBV5-6 and TRBJ2-7; 8 bases fit TRBD1. The material sequenced was naive CD4+ T cells sorted from blood. Specified subset: CD45RA+ positively selected. This TCR derives from a woman in her 30s in good health. The CDR3 region is CASSLYPQGTGQYF. CDR3 DNA: TGTGCCAGCAGCTTGTACCCACAGGGGACAGGGCAGTACTTC.